The sequence of this T cell receptor (beta chain) was determined in a study of identical twins. Regarding the study as a whole: Out-of-frame TCR alpha sharing in monozygotic twins exceeded recombination model predictions.

With template switching, a universal primer site was added, and the cDNA carried unique molecular identifiers. TCRdb recomputed calls from the 5' RACE reads with MiXCR, one row per CDR3 protein. The sample lists about 730,000 distinct CDR3 sequences, 20% to 25% occurring once. This clonotype has only a few counts. No antigen is known for it. CDR3 length: 16 amino acids. V lost 5 bases to trimming and J lost 0 bases; unmatched junction nucleotides: 9. Per germline, CDR1 MNHNS and CDR2 SASEGT. In addition, the sample was reused for a study of T cells expressing NK-cell markers.

This receptor was taken from a woman younger than 35 in good health. The chain links TRBV6-1 to TRBJ2-7; 8 nucleotides line up with TRBD1. The sequencing input was PBMCs. The CDR3 bases are TGTGCCAGCAGTCCCTGGGGACAGGCTTACTCCTACGAGCAGTACTTC. Its translation: CASSPWGQAYSYEQYF.